These 17 T cell receptor beta chains were sequenced from one sample in a study of cytomegalovirus exposure and HLA in healthy donors. PCR was performed using 60 Vbeta and 13 Jbeta primers. Only in-frame clones appear in the TCRdb table, and some are missing; sequencing was by immunoSEQ multiplex PCR. Among approximately 190,000 clones listed, approximately 87% were seen once. The sequencing input was PBMCs. These receptors came from a man aged 25 to 45 in good health and CMV-seronegative.

The chain uses TRBV6-6 and TRBJ2-5; TRBD1 might be the D (6 bases). Between the trimmed V and J ends, which lost 2 bases and 2 bases, there was a span of 15 bases. The CDR3 has 16 residues. Per germline, CDR1 MNHNY and CDR2 SVGAGI (reference sequence). In DNA, the CDR3 is TGTGCCAGCAGTTACAGTATGGCAGGGGTGCAAGAGACCCAGTACTTC. Its protein is CASSYSMAGVQETQYF.

The chain uses TRBV6-6 and TRBJ2-5; 10 bases line up with TRBD2. The CDR3 runs 15 residues. Losses at the gene ends were 7 bases for V and 1 base for J; bases not matched to a gene: 6. Germline assignment: CDR1 MNHNY and CDR2 SVGAGI (reference sequence). In nucleotides, the CDR3 is TGTGCCAGCACCAAAGCGGGGGGGGGCCAAGAGACCCAGTACTTC. This codes for CASTKAGGGQETQYF.

V is TRBV18 and J is TRBJ1-5; D might be TRBD1 (5 bases). Germline V CDR1 and CDR2: KGHSH, LQKENI. V was shortened by 6 bases and J by 5 bases, with 17 bases between the two germline ends. The CDR3 runs 15 residues. The chain's CDR3 is CASSVTALADQPQHF. For the CDR3, the DNA is TGTGCCAGCTCGGTGACAGCACTGGCCGATCAGCCCCAGCATTTT.

This sequence joins TRBV7-9 and TRBJ2-2, with TRBD1 matching over 9 bases. This CDR3 comprises 18 residues. CDR1 SEHNR and CDR2 FQNEAQ come from the germline V gene (reference sequence). Trimming at V came to 3 bases and at J to 0 bases, leaving 8 bases not matched to a gene. The CDR3 loop is CASSLIQGQGTNTGELFF. CDR3 bases: TGTGCCAGCAGCTTGATCCAAGGACAGGGGACGAACACCGGGGAGCTGTTTTTT.

Of note for this clone: One end of the junction fails to match germline, which may point to a read error. Other DNA sequences in the sample encode the same CDR3. V is TRBV4-1 and J is TRBJ1-2; TRBD1 matches at 8 bases. This CDR3 region has 14 residues. The V gene's germline CDR1 is MGHRA and CDR2 YSYEKL. CDR3 amino acids: CASSQDPDREGYTF. The CDR3 bases are TGCGCCAGCAGCCAAGATCCGGACAGGGAAGGCTATACCTTC.

The chain links TRBV7-6 to TRBJ1-3; no reliable D call. CDR1 and CDR2 from the germline V gene are SGHVS and FNYEAQ. CDR3 length: 13 amino acids. Trimming stripped 2 bases from V and 8 bases from J, with 10 bases between. Here the CDR3 DNA reads TGTGCCAGCAGCTTAAATATAGTGGACACCATATATTTT. This sequence encodes CASSLNIVDTIYF.

In regard to this clone: This same CDR3 is encoded by further DNA sequences in the sample. The chain recombines TRBV4-3 with TRBJ1-1, with TRBD1 matching over 8 bases. V shed 4 bases, J shed 2 bases, and the junction held 9 bases outside the gene matches. The CDR3 extends over 16 amino acids. Germline loops: CDR1 LGHNA, CDR2 YSLEER. The CDR3 here is CASSLGQVMGNTEAFF. The CDR3 bases are TGCGCCAGCAGCCTGGGACAGGTCATGGGAAACACTGAAGCTTTCTTT.

The CDR3 nucleotides are TGTGCCAGCAGGGCAGGGAGGCACACCATATATTTT. Translating it yields CASRAGRHTIYF. V and J are TRBV28 and TRBJ1-3; possibly TRBD1 for D (5 bases). Trimming removed 6 bases from V and 8 bases from J, with 11 bases in between. The CDR3 is 12 amino acids. Germline lookup yields CDR1 MDHEN and CDR2 SYDVKM.

This clone was observed a handful of times. The rearrangement joins TRBV7-2 to TRBJ2-7, with D possibly being TRBD1 (6 bases). V was shortened by 7 bases and J by 7 bases, with 20 bases between the two germline ends. The CDR3 extends over 14 amino acids. CDR1 is SGHTA, CDR2 FQGNSA, per germline. The CDR3 loop is CASNKGPGAGEQYF. The CDR3 bases are TGTGCCAGCAACAAAGGTCCAGGGGCAGGTGAGCAGTACTTC.

The rearrangement joins TRBV7-2 to TRBJ2-3; D possibly corresponds to TRBD2 (5 bases). This CDR3 contains 15 residues. V lost 4 bases and J 0 bases, leaving 11 bases between the germline ends. Per the germline V gene, CDR1 is SGHTA and CDR2 is FQGNSA. The CDR3 here is CASSWSGPSTDTQYF. The CDR3 bases are TGTGCCAGCAGCTGGAGCGGACCTAGCACAGATACGCAGTATTTT.

The chain is built from TRBV19 and TRBJ2-3, with a tentative D call TRBD1 (5 bases). Germline V gives CDR1 LNHDA, CDR2 SQIVND (reference sequence). The CDR3 consists of 13 residues. V was clipped by 6 bases and J by 4 bases, with 11 bases between them. The CDR3 sequence is CASSIRDADTQYF. As DNA, the CDR3 is TGTGCCAGTAGCATCAGGGATGCAGATACGCAGTATTTT.

The chain employs TRBV10-3 and TRBJ1-2, with D maybe TRBD1 (5 bases). CDR1 ENHRY and CDR2 SYGVKD come from the germline V gene. V gave up 2 bases and J gave up 4 bases, with 11 bases separating them. The CDR3 contains 14 residues. The CDR3 is CAISERGGGYGYTF. In DNA form, the CDR3 reads TGTGCCATCAGTGAGCGCGGGGGGGGCTATGGCTACACCTTC.

The chain combines TRBV10-2 with TRBJ2-1; 12 bases are shared with TRBD2. The CDR3 runs 19 residues. V lost 3 bases to trimming and J lost 3 bases; unmatched junction nucleotides: 12. Per the germline V gene, CDR1 is WSHSY and CDR2 is SAAADI. The CDR3 spells CASSERPRTSGARYNEQFF. The CDR3 DNA follows: TGCGCCAGCAGTGAACGACCCCGGACTAGCGGGGCACGCTACAATGAGCAGTTCTTC.

V is TRBV5-1 and J is TRBJ2-3, with TRBD2 matching over 15 bases. V was clipped by 2 bases and J by 9 bases; unmatched bases: 7. The CDR3 loop spans 16 amino acids. Germline CDR1 is SGHRS and CDR2 is YFSETQ. CDR3 residues: CASSLEGLAGGGTQYF. The CDR3 bases are TGCGCCAGCAGCTTAGAGGGACTAGCGGGGGGCGGGACGCAGTATTTT.

The chain has TRBV7-9 and TRBJ1-5; a possible D gene is TRBD1 (5 bases). This CDR3 is 16 amino acids long. V gave up 3 bases and J gave up 0 bases, with 12 bases separating them. In germline, CDR1 is SEHNR, CDR2 FQNEAQ (reference sequence). CDR3 DNA: TGTGCCAGCAGCTTCGGGGGGGGTTATAGCAATCAGCCCCAGCATTTT. Residues: CASSFGGGYSNQPQHF.

This clone has a single count. The chain employs TRBV2 and TRBJ2-7; TRBD2 matches at 7 bases. V shed 1 base and J 6 bases; nucleotides not matched to a gene: 6. Germline V gives CDR1 SNHLY, CDR2 FYNNEI. The CDR3 has 14 residues. The chain's CDR3 is CASSEGIWGGEQYF. CDR3 sequence (DNA): TGTGCCAGCAGTGAAGGCATATGGGGGGGCGAGCAGTACTTC.

The chain combines TRBV2 with TRBJ1-1; 8 nucleotides agree with TRBD1. This CDR3 is 14 amino acids long. V trimming: 7 bases; J trimming: 1 base; junction bases outside the gene matches: 5. Germline V gene sequence: CDR1 SNHLY, CDR2 FYNNEI. The CDR3 bases are TGTGCCAGCACCCGAGACAGGGGGAACACTGAAGCTTTCTTT. Amino acids: CASTRDRGNTEAFF.